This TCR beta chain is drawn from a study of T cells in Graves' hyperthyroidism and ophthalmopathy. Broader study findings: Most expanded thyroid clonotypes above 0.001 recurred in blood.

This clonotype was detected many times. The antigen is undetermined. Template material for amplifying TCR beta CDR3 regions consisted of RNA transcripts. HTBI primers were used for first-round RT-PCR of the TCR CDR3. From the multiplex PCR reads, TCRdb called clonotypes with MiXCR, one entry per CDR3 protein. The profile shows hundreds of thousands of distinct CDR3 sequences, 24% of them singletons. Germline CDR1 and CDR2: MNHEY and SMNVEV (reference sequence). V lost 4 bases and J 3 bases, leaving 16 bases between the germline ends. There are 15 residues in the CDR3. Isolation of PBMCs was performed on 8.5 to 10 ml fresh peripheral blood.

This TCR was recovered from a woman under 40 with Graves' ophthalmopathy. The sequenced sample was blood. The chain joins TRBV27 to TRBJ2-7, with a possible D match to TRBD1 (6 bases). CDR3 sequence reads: CASSSLGAVGYEQYF. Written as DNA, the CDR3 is TGTGCCAGCAGTTCCCTGGGGGCCGTAGGCTACGAGCAGTACTTC.